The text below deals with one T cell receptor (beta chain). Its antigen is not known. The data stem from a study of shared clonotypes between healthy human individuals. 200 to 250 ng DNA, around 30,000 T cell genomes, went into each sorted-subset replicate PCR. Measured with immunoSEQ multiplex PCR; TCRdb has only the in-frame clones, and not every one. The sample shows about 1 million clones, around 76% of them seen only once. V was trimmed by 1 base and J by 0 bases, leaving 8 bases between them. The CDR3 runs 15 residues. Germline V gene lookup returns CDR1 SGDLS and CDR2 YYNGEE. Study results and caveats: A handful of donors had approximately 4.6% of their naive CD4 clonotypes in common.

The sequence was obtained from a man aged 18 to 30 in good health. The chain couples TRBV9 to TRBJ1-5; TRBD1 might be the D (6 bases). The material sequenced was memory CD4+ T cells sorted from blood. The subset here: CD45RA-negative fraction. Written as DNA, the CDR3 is TGTGCCAGCAGCGTAAGGGGGGATAGCAATCAGCCCCAGCATTTT. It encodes CASSVRGDSNQPQHF.